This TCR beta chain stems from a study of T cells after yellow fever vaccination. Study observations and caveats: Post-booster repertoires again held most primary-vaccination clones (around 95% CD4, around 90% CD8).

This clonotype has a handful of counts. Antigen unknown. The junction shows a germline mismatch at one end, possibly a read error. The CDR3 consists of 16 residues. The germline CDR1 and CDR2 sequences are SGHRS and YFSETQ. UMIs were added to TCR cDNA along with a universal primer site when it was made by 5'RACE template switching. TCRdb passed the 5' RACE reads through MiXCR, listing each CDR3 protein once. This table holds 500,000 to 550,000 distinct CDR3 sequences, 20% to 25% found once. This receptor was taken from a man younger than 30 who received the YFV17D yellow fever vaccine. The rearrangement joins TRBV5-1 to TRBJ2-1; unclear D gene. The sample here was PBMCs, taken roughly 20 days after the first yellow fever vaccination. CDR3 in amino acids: CASSVYRWVSHNEQFF. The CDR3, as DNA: TGCGCCAGCAGCGTATACAGATGGGTCTCCCACAATGAGCAGTTCTTC. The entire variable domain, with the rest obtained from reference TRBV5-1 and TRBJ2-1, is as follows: KAGVTQTPRYLIKTRGQQVTLSCSPISGHRSVSWYQQTPGQGLQFLFEYFSETQRNKGNFPGRFSGRQFSNSRSEMNVSTLELGDSALYLCASSVYRWVSHNEQFFGPGTRLTVL.